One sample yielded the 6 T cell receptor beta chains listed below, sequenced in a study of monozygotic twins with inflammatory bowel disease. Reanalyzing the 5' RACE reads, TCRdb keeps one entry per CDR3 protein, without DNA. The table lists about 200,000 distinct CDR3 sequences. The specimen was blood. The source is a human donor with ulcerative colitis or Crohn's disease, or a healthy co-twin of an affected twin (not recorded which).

This CDR3 is CASSPGTIQYF. The rearrangement uses TRBV18 and TRBJ2-4. The germline gives CDR1 KGHSH, CDR2 LQKENI. CDR3 length: 11 residues. The variable domain in full, with the rest retrieved from reference TRBV18 and TRBJ2-4, is NAGVMQNPRHLVRRRGQEARLRCSPMKGHSHVYWYRQLPEEGLKFMVYLQKENIIDESGMPKERFSAEFPKEGPSILRIQQVVRGDSAAYFCASSPGTIQYFGAGTRLSVL.

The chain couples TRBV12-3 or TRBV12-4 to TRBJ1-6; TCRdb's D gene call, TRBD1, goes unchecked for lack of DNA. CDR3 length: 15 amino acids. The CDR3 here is CASSLSAGGLSPLHF.

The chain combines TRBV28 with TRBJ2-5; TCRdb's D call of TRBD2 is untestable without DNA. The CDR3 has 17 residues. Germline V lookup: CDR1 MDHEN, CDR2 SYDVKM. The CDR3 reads CASSFYFSGGRSETQYF.

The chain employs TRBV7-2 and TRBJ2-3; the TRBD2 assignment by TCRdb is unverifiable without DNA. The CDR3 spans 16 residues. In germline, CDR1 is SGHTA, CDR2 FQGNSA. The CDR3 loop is CASSPQTSGGTDTQYF. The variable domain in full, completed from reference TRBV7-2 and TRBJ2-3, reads GAGVSQSPSNKVTEKGKDVELRCDPISGHTALYWYRQSLGQGLEFLIYFQGNSAPDKSGLPSDRFSAERTGGSVSTLTIQRTQQEDSAVYLCASSPQTSGGTDTQYFGPGTRLTVL.

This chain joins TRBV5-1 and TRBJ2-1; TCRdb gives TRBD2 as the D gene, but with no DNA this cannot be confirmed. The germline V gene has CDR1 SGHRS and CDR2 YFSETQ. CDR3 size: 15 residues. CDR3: CASSLPTSGAHGQFF. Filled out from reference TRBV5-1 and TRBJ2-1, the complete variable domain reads KAGVTQTPRYLIKTRGQQVTLSCSPISGHRSVSWYQQTPGQGLQFLFEYFSETQRNKGNFPGRFSGRQFSNSRSEMNVSTLELGDSALYLCASSLPTSGAHGQFFGPGTRLTVL.

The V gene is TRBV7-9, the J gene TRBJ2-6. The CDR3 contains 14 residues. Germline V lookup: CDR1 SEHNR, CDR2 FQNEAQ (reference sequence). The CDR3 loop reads CAIAQGSGANVLTF.